This T cell receptor (beta chain) was identified during a study of blood T cell repertoires in COVID-19. Whole-study context: Spain, Italy and the United States supplied samples that represented acute and convalescent COVID-19. Sources were T cells, B-cell-depleted T cells, or PBMCs; the material itself was cDNA or gDNA.

Methods used by the authors: Nucleated cell number was recorded as an estimate derived from reference gene primer amplification. TCRdb keeps only in-frame clones here, not all; method: immunoSEQ multiplex PCR. The V and J calls and clone size are taken from that table; D and trimming were inferred from the DNA. The sample has about 52,000 clones, roughly 86% seen once. Germline V lookup: CDR1 MNHEY, CDR2 SVGAGI. The CDR3 extends over 14 amino acids. Trimming took off 7 bases at V and 4 bases at J, with 16 bases between the two ends. Sequencing was performed on peripheral blood. The receptor comes from a woman older than 75 with acute or convalescent COVID-19. The rearrangement links TRBV6-5 to TRBJ1-2; possible D gene TRBD1, 6 bases. The CDR3 region has the DNA TGTGCCAGCACCAGAGAGGGGGGGGGCTATGGCTACACCTTC. This gives the protein CASTREGGGYGYTF.